This T cell receptor (beta chain) stems from a study of molecular identifiers for immune sequencing clone quantification. The germline gives CDR1 SGHRS, CDR2 YFSETQ. This CDR3 has 15 amino acids. V was cut by 3 bases and J by 0 bases, with 10 bases left in between. One entry per CDR3 protein results from TCRdb running MiXCR on the PCR reads. The table lists nearly 650,000 distinct CDR3 sequences, about 25% of them singletons. The sample comprised naive CD8+ T cells from blood, with Jurkat cell RNA spiked in. Subset: FACS-sorted CD8+CD4-CCR7+CD45RA+ naive T cells. V is TRBV5-1 and J is TRBJ2-1; D not certain. The TCR comes from a human donor in good health. Some libraries in this study had Jurkat cell RNA spiked in. As DNA, the CDR3 is TGCGCCAGCAGCTCTGACTCGACCTCCTACAATGAGCAGTTCTTC. As protein: CASSSDSTSYNEQFF.